This is a list of T cell receptor beta chains from one sample in a study of molecular identifiers for immune sequencing clone quantification. TCRdb used MiXCR to reprocess the PCR reads, holding one entry per CDR3 protein. The table shows 460,000 or so distinct CDR3 sequences, with about a fifth occurring only once. The sequencing input was naive CD8+ T cells from blood, with Jurkat cell RNA spiked in. These TCRs come from a human donor in good health. Some libraries in this study had Jurkat cell RNA spiked in. Each CDR3 is given with its conserved first and last residue. The D gene is left open where the match is weak. Part of the rows lack a size; the others show once, few, many or a class for expanded clones.

>13|.|TRBJ1-1|many|TRBV20-1
CSARAGMNTEAFF
>15|.|TRBJ2-2|few|TRBV7-9
CASSSPTANTGELFF
>13|.|TRBJ2-5|many|TRBV2
CASSEDSPETQYF
>15|TRBD1|TRBJ2-7|many|TRBV5-1
CASSWVTGEGYEQYF
>15|.|TRBJ2-7|.|TRBV5-6
CASSLAPGFSYEQYF
>15|.|TRBJ2-7|.|TRBV9
CASSVAFGSSYEQYF
>14|TRBD1|TRBJ2-7|many|TRBV28
CASSTRTGPDEQYF
>14|.|TRBJ2-1|.|TRBV11-2
CASSLVSRANEQFF
>14|TRBD2|TRBJ2-7|.|TRBV9
CASSVDGRTYEQYF
>14|TRBD2|TRBJ2-1|few|TRBV18
CASSPGGYQNEQFF
>11|.|TRBJ2-5|.|TRBV12-3/TRBV12-4
CVSSLGETQYF
>13|.|TRBJ1-2|many|TRBV12-3/TRBV12-4
CASSPQVNYGYTF
>14|.|TRBJ2-7|.|TRBV12-3/TRBV12-4
CASSHSRGAYEQYF
>12|.|TRBJ2-1|once|TRBV7-9
CASSKGGNEQFF
>15|TRBD2|TRBJ2-7|few|TRBV7-2
CASSFHLAEAYEQYF
>13|.|TRBJ2-7|many|TRBV20-1
CSAATTRDYEQYF
>13|TRBD1|TRBJ2-3|many|TRBV30
CAMDRPDPDTQYF
>14|TRBD1|TRBJ2-4|.|TRBV4-3
CASSPGQGASIQYF
>11|.|TRBJ2-4|few|TRBV5-8
CASIQGPEKYF
>13|.|TRBJ1-2|.|TRBV12-3/TRBV12-4
CASSLALPDGYTF
>16|TRBD1|TRBJ2-3|.|TRBV11-2
CASSVTGGLNTDTQYF
>17|.|TRBJ1-4|few|TRBV3-1
CASSQDAGTTTNEKLFF
>17|.|TRBJ2-5|many|TRBV3-1
CASSQETGETKQETQYF
>14|TRBD1|TRBJ1-4|.|TRBV20-1
CSATDRVNNEKLFF
>13|.|TRBJ2-1|many|TRBV9
CASTDSSYNEQFF
>17|.|TRBJ1-4|.|TRBV13
CASSLGRTGRSNEKLFF
>14|TRBD2|TRBJ2-7|few|TRBV9
CASNLAGVGDEQYF
>15|.|TRBJ2-1|few|TRBV20-1
CSARGAASEWGEQFF
>13|.|TRBJ2-1|.|TRBV11-2
CASSSTNYNEQFF
>15|.|TRBJ1-4|.|TRBV4-1
CASSQIQQGNEKLFF
>15|.|TRBJ2-3|few|TRBV2
CASSEEGLGTDTQYF
>15|.|TRBJ1-2|many|TRBV2
CASIGSQTENYGYTF
>15|TRBD1|TRBJ1-1|many|TRBV15
CATSRSRGVYTEAFF
>14|.|TRBJ2-2|few|TRBV9
CASSVGFTTGELFF
>16|.|TRBJ1-5|.|TRBV19
CASSRRQEHSNQPQHF
>15|.|TRBJ2-1|few|TRBV30
CAWSPDYLAYNEQFF